This is a list of T cell receptor beta chains from one sample in a study of blood T cell repertoires in COVID-19. Profiled with immunoSEQ multiplex PCR; TCRdb holds only in-frame clones, not every one. The table lists about 160,000 clones, about four fifths of them singletons, with approximately 3% in the top ten. The material sequenced was PBMCs or T cells enriched from blood (not recorded which). These receptors all come from an older woman who had recovered from COVID-19. Both conserved end residues are part of each CDR3. D genes are given only for firm matches. Expanded clones get a size class; other rows say once, few or many, or leave the size out.

size: -; D: -; V: TRBV5-1; J: TRBJ2-2; DNA: TGCGCCAGCAGCTTCTACCCTCAGCGCGGGGAGCTGTTTTTT; CDR3: CASSFYPQRGELFF
size: -; D: -; V: TRBV19; J: TRBJ1-3; DNA: TGTGCCAGTATCATCGACGGGGGCTCTGGAAACACCATATATTTT; CDR3: CASIIDGGSGNTIYF
size: -; D: TRBD1; V: TRBV4-1; J: TRBJ1-1; DNA: TGCGCCAGCAGCCAGGACAGGGGGACTGAAGCTTTCTTT; CDR3: CASSQDRGTEAFF
size: -; D: TRBD1; V: TRBV19; J: TRBJ2-3; DNA: TGTGCCAGTAGTATAGCGGGGACAGGGGGAAGGGATACGCAGTATTTT; CDR3: CASSIAGTGGRDTQYF
size: -; D: -; V: TRBV3-1/TRBV3-2; J: TRBJ2-6; DNA: TGTGCCAGCAGCCATCTGGGGGGGCCGTCTGGGGCCAACGTCCTGACTTTC; CDR3: CASSHLGGPSGANVLTF
size: once; D: TRBD1; V: TRBV12-3/TRBV12-4; J: TRBJ1-2; DNA: TGTGCCAGCAGAGAGGGACAGTTCGATGGCTACACCTTC; CDR3: CASREGQFDGYTF
size: -; D: -; V: TRBV29-1; J: TRBJ1-2; DNA: TGCAGCGTTGAAGGGAGTTGGGGCTACACCTTC; CDR3: CSVEGSWGYTF
size: -; D: -; V: TRBV6-5; J: TRBJ2-7; DNA: TGTGCCAGCAGCTCAGGGGACACCTACGAGCAGTACTTC; CDR3: CASSSGDTYEQYF
size: -; D: TRBD1; V: TRBV27; J: TRBJ1-2; DNA: TGTGCCAGCAGTCCTAACCTTGCAGGGGGCTATGGCTACACCTTC; CDR3: CASSPNLAGGYGYTF
size: -; D: -; V: TRBV19; J: TRBJ1-6; DNA: TGTGCCAGTAGCCTTTTAGGAGGAGGCCTAGGCTCACCCCTCCACTTT; CDR3: CASSLLGGGLGSPLHF
size: -; D: -; V: TRBV12-3/TRBV12-4; J: TRBJ2-7; DNA: TGTGCCAGCAGCGACGACGGGACCTACGAGCAGTACTTC; CDR3: CASSDDGTYEQYF
size: few; D: TRBD1; V: TRBV18; J: TRBJ1-3; DNA: TGTGCCGGTACAGGGGGTGCTGGAAACACCATATATTTT; CDR3: CAGTGGAGNTIYF
size: -; D: TRBD2; V: TRBV30; J: TRBJ2-1; DNA: TGTGCCTGGAGTGTATTGTCGGGGGGGAGTTACAATGAGCAGTTCTTC; CDR3: CAWSVLSGGSYNEQFF
size: once; D: -; V: TRBV30; J: TRBJ1-1; DNA: TGTGCCTGGGCTGCGGGGGTGAGGAGCACTGAAGCTTTCTTT; CDR3: CAWAAGVRSTEAFF
size: -; D: -; V: TRBV6-5; J: TRBJ2-7; DNA: TGTGCCAGCAGACCTCAGGGTACATACGAGCAGTACTTC; CDR3: CASRPQGTYEQYF
size: -; D: TRBD2; V: TRBV11-2; J: TRBJ2-1; DNA: TGTGCCAGCAGCAAGACTAGCGGGGGGATGACGTGGGGTGAGCAGTTCTTC; CDR3: CASSKTSGGMTWGEQFF
size: -; D: -; V: TRBV15; J: TRBJ1-2; DNA: TGTGCCACCAGCCGAAGGGGGAAGCTCTATGGCTACACCTTC; CDR3: CATSRRGKLYGYTF
size: once; D: -; V: TRBV19; J: TRBJ1-6; DNA: TGTGCCAGTAGTATAGGCGAGGAGGCGTCACCCCTCCACTTT; CDR3: CASSIGEEASPLHF
size: -; D: -; V: TRBV5-1; J: TRBJ2-5; DNA: TGCGCCAGCAGGACTCAAGAGACCCAGTACTTC; CDR3: CASRTQETQYF
size: -; D: TRBD1; V: TRBV3-1/TRBV3-2; J: TRBJ2-5; DNA: TGTGCCAGCAGCCAGGACAGGCGGGAGACCCAGTACTTC; CDR3: CASSQDRRETQYF
size: -; D: -; V: TRBV14; J: TRBJ1-1; DNA: TGTGCCAGCAGCGGAGGGTACACTGAAGCTTTCTTT; CDR3: CASSGGYTEAFF
size: once; D: TRBD1; V: TRBV29-1; J: TRBJ1-1; DNA: TGCAGCGTTCGAGGACAGGGGGCTTCTGAAGCTTTCTTT; CDR3: CSVRGQGASEAFF
size: -; D: -; V: TRBV6-5; J: TRBJ1-1; DNA: TGTGCCAGCAGTTACGATTCCAGGTCTGCTTTCTTT; CDR3: CASSYDSRSAFF
size: -; D: -; V: TRBV3-1/TRBV3-2; J: TRBJ2-2; DNA: TGTGCCAGCAGCCATTTAGCTAGCTATCCCACCGGGGAGCTGTTTTTT; CDR3: CASSHLASYPTGELFF
size: once; D: -; V: TRBV14; J: TRBJ2-7; DNA: TGTGCCAGCAGCGTCTTCGGTAGCTACGAGCAGTACTTC; CDR3: CASSVFGSYEQYF
size: few; D: TRBD2; V: TRBV11-2; J: TRBJ2-1; DNA: TGTGCCAGCAGCTTAAACCCCAGCGGGGGGGACCTCTCCTACAATGAGCAGTTCTTC; CDR3: CASSLNPSGGDLSYNEQFF
size: once; D: -; V: TRBV5-6; J: TRBJ1-1; DNA: TGTGCCAGCAGCTTCTTCCAACTGCGAACTGAAGCTTTCTTT; CDR3: CASSFFQLRTEAFF
size: -; D: -; V: TRBV18; J: TRBJ2-1; DNA: TGTGCCAGCTCACCAGGGGGCTTCGACAATGAGCAGTTCTTC; CDR3: CASSPGGFDNEQFF
size: -; D: -; V: TRBV5-1; J: TRBJ1-3; DNA: TGCGCCAGCAGCGACAGGAGCTCTGGAAACACCATATATTTT; CDR3: CASSDRSSGNTIYF
size: few; D: TRBD2; V: TRBV5-1; J: TRBJ2-7; DNA: TGCGCCAGCAGCCGCGGACTAGCGGGGGCCTACGAGCAGTACTTC; CDR3: CASSRGLAGAYEQYF
size: -; D: -; V: TRBV4-1; J: TRBJ2-3; DNA: TGCGCCAGCAGCCGGCCCCCAGGGCCTTATACGTATACGCAGTATTTT; CDR3: CASSRPPGPYTYTQYF
size: few; D: -; V: TRBV5-6; J: TRBJ1-4; DNA: TGTGCCAGCAACACCATACGGGGGGGAACTAATGAAAAACTGTTTTTT; CDR3: CASNTIRGGTNEKLFF
size: -; D: -; V: TRBV6-5; J: TRBJ1-2; DNA: TGTGCCAGCAACCCAGGACATACCTATGGCTACACCTTC; CDR3: CASNPGHTYGYTF
size: -; D: TRBD1; V: TRBV19; J: TRBJ1-5; DNA: TGTGCCAGTAGTATCGACGACAGGGGCCATCAGCCCCAGCATTTT; CDR3: CASSIDDRGHQPQHF
size: -; D: -; V: TRBV25-1; J: TRBJ1-1; DNA: TGTGCCAGCAGTCGACAGAGAGACACTGAAGCTTTCTTT; CDR3: CASSRQRDTEAFF
size: -; D: -; V: TRBV4-1; J: TRBJ1-1; DNA: TGCGCCAGCAGCCAAGTGGGGCAGAACACTGAAGCTTTCTTT; CDR3: CASSQVGQNTEAFF
size: -; D: TRBD1; V: TRBV6-5; J: TRBJ1-5; DNA: TGTGCCAGCTCTATGACAGGGTCCCTCAATCAGCCCCAGCATTTT; CDR3: CASSMTGSLNQPQHF
size: -; D: TRBD1; V: TRBV2; J: TRBJ1-2; DNA: TGTGCCAGCAGTGAAGGGACAGGGTGGGGCTACACCTTC; CDR3: CASSEGTGWGYTF
size: -; D: -; V: TRBV6-5; J: TRBJ2-7; DNA: TGTGCCAGCAGTTTCAACAGGGTACAGGACTACGAGCAGTACTTC; CDR3: CASSFNRVQDYEQYF
size: -; D: TRBD1; V: TRBV7-2; J: TRBJ2-3; DNA: TGTGCCAGCAGCTTATGGACAGGGAAGAACACAGATACGCAGTATTTT; CDR3: CASSLWTGKNTDTQYF
size: -; D: TRBD1; V: TRBV2; J: TRBJ2-5; DNA: TGTGCCAGCAGTGGGGACAGCCAAGAGACCCAGTACTTC; CDR3: CASSGDSQETQYF
size: -; D: TRBD2; V: TRBV7-3; J: TRBJ2-1; DNA: TGTGCCAGCAGCCCGCAGGGGGGAGCGGGGGGACGGCAGTTCTTC; CDR3: CASSPQGGAGGRQFF
size: -; D: -; V: TRBV30; J: TRBJ1-4; DNA: TGTGCCCTCCGAGCGGGGGTTGAAAAACTGTTTTTT; CDR3: CALRAGVEKLFF
size: -; D: -; V: TRBV24-1; J: TRBJ2-7; DNA: TGTGCCACCAGTGAGGGGGGCTCCTACGAGCAGTACTTC; CDR3: CATSEGGSYEQYF
size: -; D: TRBD2; V: TRBV6-1; J: TRBJ2-3; DNA: TGTGCCAGCAGTGGCCTAGGACTAGCGGGGGGGCGGGCAGATACGCAGTATTTT; CDR3: CASSGLGLAGGRADTQYF
size: -; D: TRBD2; V: TRBV2; J: TRBJ2-5; DNA: TGTGCCAGCAAGAGACTAGCGGGGGAAGGAGAGACCCAGTACTTC; CDR3: CASKRLAGEGETQYF
size: -; D: -; V: TRBV7-8; J: TRBJ2-1; DNA: TGTGCCAGCAGCCGACACCAGGGGAATGAGCAGTTCTTC; CDR3: CASSRHQGNEQFF
size: -; D: -; V: TRBV5-5; J: TRBJ1-5; DNA: TGTGCCAGCAGCTTAGAGGGATTGAGCAATCAGCCCCAGCATTTT; CDR3: CASSLEGLSNQPQHF
size: -; D: -; V: TRBV4-1; J: TRBJ2-7; DNA: TGCGCCAGCAGCCAAGTTTTGACAGGACCTTACGAGCAGTACTTC; CDR3: CASSQVLTGPYEQYF